This is a list of T cell receptor beta chains from one sample in a study of T cells in Graves' hyperthyroidism and ophthalmopathy. TCRdb ran MiXCR on the multiplex PCR reads and lists one entry per CDR3 protein. The data hold 560,000 or so distinct CDR3 sequences, with around 45% observed a single time. The sample taken for sequencing was peripheral blood or thyroid tissue (not recorded which). The origin of the receptors is a woman between 18 and 29 years old with Graves' hyperthyroidism. The conserved cysteine and the conserved F or W are not part of the CDR3 here.

v_gene	j_gene	len	CDR3aa
TRBV19	TRBJ2-3	14	ASSIGGRRSTDTQY
TRBV2	TRBJ1-1	12	ASSLSFRGTEAF
TRBV12-5	TRBJ2-5	11	ASVPQGVETQY
TRBV10-3	TRBJ2-2	13	AISELRSATGELF
TRBV6-1	TRBJ1-5	11	ASRKDGDQPQH
TRBV10-1	TRBJ1-1	13	ASSHTRSDRTEAF
TRBV9	TRBJ1-4	12	ASSSPGGPEKLF
TRBV19	TRBJ2-5	12	ASSIRAGQETQY
TRBV7-2	TRBJ1-2	13	ASSLRDRGRDGYT
TRBV7-2	TRBJ2-2	12	ASSFWEGSGELF
TRBV25-1	TRBJ1-6	13	ASSLRDRYNSPLH
TRBV7-9	TRBJ2-5	14	ASSQDVAAGQETQY
TRBV20-1	TRBJ1-1	8	SAYRGLAF
TRBV2	TRBJ2-5	14	ASSQERTPVQETQY
TRBV25-1	TRBJ2-6	13	APQGFASGANVLT
TRBV19	TRBJ1-1	12	ASTLGGTFAEAF
TRBV29-1	-	13	SIDPQGAGDNEQF
TRBV2	TRBJ1-2	10	ASSGRAGGYT
TRBV15	TRBJ2-5	13	ATRPPGGGAETQY
TRBV5-6	TRBJ2-7	12	ASSFEAGAYEQY
TRBV2	TRBJ2-7	11	ASLAGVNHEQY
TRBV2	TRBJ2-7	12	ASSPDRSPYEQY
TRBV10-3	TRBJ1-1	10	AIASWGTEAF
TRBV10-3	TRBJ1-2	12	AISGTGAGDGYT
TRBV9	TRBJ2-5	12	ASSVGDSQETQY
TRBV10-3	TRBJ1-2	12	AISPQVAGDGYT
TRBV11-2	TRBJ1-6	15	ASSLSTGRDTNSPLH
TRBV20-1	TRBJ1-4	10	SAPQGFEKLF
TRBV7-9	TRBJ1-2	10	ASSRQDIGYT
TRBV2	TRBJ1-2	12	ASTPGGRFYGYT
TRBV2	TRBJ1-2	11	ASSVSGGSGYT
TRBV12-3/TRBV12-4	TRBJ1-2	10	ASSFRGGGYT
TRBV7-9	TRBJ1-1	8	ASSKREAF
TRBV25-1	TRBJ1-5	14	ASSPFPGARDQPQH
TRBV7-2	TRBJ2-7	11	ASSHATGDEQY
TRBV24-1	TRBJ2-5	13	ATSDLGREQETQY
TRBV7-2	TRBJ1-5	14	ASSLGASGARQPQH
TRBV24-1	TRBJ1-1	13	ATSDASLRNTEAF
TRBV25-1	TRBJ1-2	9	ASSGRQSYT
TRBV7-3	TRBJ2-7	14	ASSYGLMGPGSEQY
TRBV29-1	TRBJ1-2	10	SEAGRGRGYT
TRBV7-2	TRBJ2-5	12	ASSQPGQGETQY
TRBV20-1	TRBJ1-3	10	SASPIRNTIY
TRBV24-1	TRBJ1-2	12	ASSLIGAGHGYT
TRBV24-1	TRBJ2-6	16	ATSGSGQAVSGANVLT
TRBV24-1	TRBJ2-2	14	ATSYGGQSNTGELF
TRBV7-9	TRBJ1-2	12	ASSNRGPNYGYT
TRBV24-1	TRBJ2-7	11	ATSDRTVGEQY
TRBV4-2	TRBJ2-2	18	ASSQGWGLAGVRGTGELF
TRBV14	TRBJ1-3	14	ASSRLGANPSNTIY
TRBV10-3	TRBJ1-6	17	AISGGTGPSNSYNSPLH
TRBV29-1	TRBJ2-7	11	SAVLSGSYEQY
TRBV5-6	TRBJ2-7	13	VSSLVAAYLHEQY
TRBV10-3	TRBJ2-5	12	AISDGTGKETQY
TRBV6-5	TRBJ2-5	11	ASSYSLGETQY